This section outlines one TCR beta chain sequence together with its context. Its antigen is not identified. The source of the sample is a study of multiple sclerosis patients with progressive multifocal leukoencephalopathy. Repertoires were generated with immunoSEQ multiplex PCR, while TCRdb's copy carries only in-frame clones and drops some. The data show 20,000 to 30,000 clones, approximately 90% seen once. Germline assignment: CDR1 LNHDA and CDR2 SQIVND (reference sequence). The length of the CDR3 is 18 residues. Unmatched junction bases numbered 14, after V lost 5 bases and J lost 5 bases. Time point described: 12 to 13 months of natalizumab therapy. Every listed patient previously received interferon beta; all PML patients were women. T1 and T2 blood were collected at 6 and 12 months of natalizumab. Study conclusions and caveats: The findings' link to JC virus versus immunocompromise remained uncertain. Before and during natalizumab, the clones expanded at PML already existed.

V usage is TRBV19 and J usage is TRBJ2-2; 10 bases are shared with TRBD2. This TCR was recovered from a man aged 30 to 39 with multiple sclerosis. Sequenced here: PBMCs, sampled from a patient treated with natalizumab. The CDR3 loop is CASSPRLAGEERTGELFF. CDR3 nucleotides: TGTGCCAGTAGTCCGCGGCTAGCGGGAGAGGAGAGGACCGGGGAGCTGTTTTTT.